Listed below are T cell receptor beta chains from one sample, sequenced in a study of T cell responses to AZD1222 COVID-19 vaccine. Using immunoSEQ multiplex PCR, the repertoire was profiled, and TCRdb retains in-frame clones only, with some absent. The sample lists more than 100,000 clones, roughly 84% occurring once. Sequencing used peripheral blood, obtained on day 0 of AZD1222 vaccination. All receptors derive from an adult in good health. Both conserved end residues are part of each CDR3. Clone sizes are given selectively: once, few, many, or a class where the clone is expanded.

j_call | clone_size | v_call | cdr3_aa
TRBJ2-1 | - | TRBV6-2/TRBV6-3 | CASTPQGQGNEQFF
TRBJ1-3 | - | TRBV7-2 | CASSSPVPGNTIYF
TRBJ1-1 | - | TRBV9 | CASSAYRGPGTEAFF
TRBJ2-7 | few | TRBV6-5 | CASSPTSSYEQYF
TRBJ2-1 | - | TRBV19 | CASRGGWNEQFF
TRBJ2-3 | - | TRBV11-2 | CASSSSGAYTDTQYF
TRBJ2-7 | - | TRBV28 | CASSLVAGGREQYF
TRBJ2-1 | - | TRBV5-6 | CASSSPTSGNEQFF
TRBJ2-3 | - | TRBV2 | CASRPRAGLTDTQYF
TRBJ1-5 | - | TRBV4-3 | CASSQDRGAEQPQHF
TRBJ1-3 | - | TRBV5-5 | CASSLVGTGDSGNTIYF
TRBJ2-3 | - | TRBV4-1 | CASSQDKVSRTDTQYF
TRBJ2-7 | - | TRBV7-8 | CASSFTYGSSYEQYF
TRBJ2-3 | - | TRBV5-1 | CASSLVGTSTDTQYF
TRBJ2-7 | - | TRBV3-1/TRBV3-2 | CASSDGQGYEQYF
TRBJ1-2 | once | TRBV12-3/TRBV12-4 | CASSLRGGYTF
TRBJ1-2 | - | TRBV3-1/TRBV3-2 | CASTRQGWHGYTF
TRBJ1-3 | - | TRBV27 | CASSLGIQGGNTIYF
TRBJ1-4 | - | TRBV6-5 | CASSYGGPNEKLFF
TRBJ1-2 | - | TRBV7-2 | CASKRDYGYTF
TRBJ2-7 | - | TRBV5-8 | CASSLRGRTYEQYF
TRBJ1-2 | - | TRBV6-4 | CASSPWGGNYGYTF
TRBJ1-2 | - | TRBV7-9 | CASSQRVDRSYGYTF
TRBJ2-5 | once | TRBV10-2 | CASSESGETQYF
TRBJ2-1 | once | TRBV6-4 | CASSDSFLGSYNEQFF
TRBJ2-1 | - | TRBV4-3 | CASSPRGSGDYNEQFF
TRBJ2-1 | - | TRBV10-2 | CASSERTGRGNEQFF
TRBJ2-3 | - | TRBV5-1 | CASSFRAADTQYF
TRBJ1-2 | - | TRBV4-1 | CASSQVGRAKGMDGYTF
TRBJ1-2 | - | TRBV5-4 | CASRRTGGSDGYTF
TRBJ2-7 | - | TRBV28 | CASSQRTGGPYYEQYF
TRBJ2-7 | - | TRBV6-1 | CASSGDPFRDRGSYEQYF
TRBJ1-2 | once | TRBV11-2 | CASSLLRSGGYTF
TRBJ1-2 | - | TRBV5-6 | CASSLFARQSYGYTF
TRBJ1-1 | - | TRBV5-5 | CASSQTGVANTEAFF
TRBJ2-7 | - | TRBV7-2 | CASSLGPMWEQYF
TRBJ2-7 | once | TRBV2 | CASSIQGNYEQYF
TRBJ1-2 | - | TRBV4-2 | CASSQVGQGQTNYGYTF
TRBJ2-7 | few | TRBV2 | CASSEVGTVPYEQYF
TRBJ1-4 | - | TRBV6-5 | CASLVSRGEKLFF
TRBJ1-1 | - | TRBV6-5 | CASIQEGLTEAFF
TRBJ2-2 | - | TRBV4-2 | CASSHGSGGDTGELFF
TRBJ2-1 | - | TRBV10-1 | CASSGTYDEQFF